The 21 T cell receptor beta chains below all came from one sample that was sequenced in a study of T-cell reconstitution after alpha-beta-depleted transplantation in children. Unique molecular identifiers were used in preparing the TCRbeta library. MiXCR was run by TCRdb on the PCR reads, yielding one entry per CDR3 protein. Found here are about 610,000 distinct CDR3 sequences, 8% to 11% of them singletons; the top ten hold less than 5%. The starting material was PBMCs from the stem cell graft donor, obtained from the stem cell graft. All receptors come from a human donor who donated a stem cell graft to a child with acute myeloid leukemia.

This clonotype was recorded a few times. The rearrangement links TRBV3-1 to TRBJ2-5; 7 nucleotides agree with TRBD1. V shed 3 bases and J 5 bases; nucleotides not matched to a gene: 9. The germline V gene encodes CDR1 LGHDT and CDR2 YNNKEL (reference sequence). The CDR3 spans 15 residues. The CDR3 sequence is CASSQQAQGVETQYF. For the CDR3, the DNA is TGTGCCAGCAGCCAGCAAGCTCAGGGGGTGGAGACCCAGTACTTC.

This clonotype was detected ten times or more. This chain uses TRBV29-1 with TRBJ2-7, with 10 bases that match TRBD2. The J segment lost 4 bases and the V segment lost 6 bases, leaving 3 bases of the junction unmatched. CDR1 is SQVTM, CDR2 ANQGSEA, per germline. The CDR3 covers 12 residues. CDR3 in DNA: TGCAGCGTCAAGACTAGCGGGTACGAGCAGTACTTC. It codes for CSVKTSGYEQYF.

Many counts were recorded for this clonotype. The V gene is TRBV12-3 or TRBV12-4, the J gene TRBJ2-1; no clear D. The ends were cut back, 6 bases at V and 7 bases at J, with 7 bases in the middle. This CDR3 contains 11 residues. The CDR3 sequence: CASSPLNEQFF. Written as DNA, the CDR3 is TGTGCCAGCAGCCCCCTTAATGAGCAGTTCTTC.

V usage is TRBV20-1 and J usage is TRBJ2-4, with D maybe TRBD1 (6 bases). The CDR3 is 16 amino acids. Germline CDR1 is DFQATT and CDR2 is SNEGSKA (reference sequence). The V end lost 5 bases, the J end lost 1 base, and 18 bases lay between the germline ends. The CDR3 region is CSAAQEPRGAKNIQYF. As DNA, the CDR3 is TGCAGTGCTGCCCAAGAACCAAGGGGGGCCAAAAACATTCAGTACTTC.

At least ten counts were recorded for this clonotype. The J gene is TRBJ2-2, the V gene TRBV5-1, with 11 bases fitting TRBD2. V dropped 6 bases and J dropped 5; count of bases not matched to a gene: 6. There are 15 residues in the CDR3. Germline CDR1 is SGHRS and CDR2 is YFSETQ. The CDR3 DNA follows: TGCGCCAGCAACCCGGGGACTAGCGGTACCGGGGAGCTGTTTTTT. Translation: CASNPGTSGTGELFF.

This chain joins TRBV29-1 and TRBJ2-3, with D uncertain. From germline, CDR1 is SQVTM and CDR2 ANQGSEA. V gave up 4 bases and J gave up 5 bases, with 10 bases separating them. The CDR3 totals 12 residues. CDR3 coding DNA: TGCAGCGTTGCCTACTTAGGAGATACGCAGTATTTT. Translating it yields CSVAYLGDTQYF.

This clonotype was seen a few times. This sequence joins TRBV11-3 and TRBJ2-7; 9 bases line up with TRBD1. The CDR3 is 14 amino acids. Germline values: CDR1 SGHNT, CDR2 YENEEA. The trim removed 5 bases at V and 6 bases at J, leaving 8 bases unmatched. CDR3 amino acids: CASSPRTGVAEQYF. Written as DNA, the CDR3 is TGTGCCAGCAGCCCCAGGACAGGGGTCGCCGAGCAGTACTTC.

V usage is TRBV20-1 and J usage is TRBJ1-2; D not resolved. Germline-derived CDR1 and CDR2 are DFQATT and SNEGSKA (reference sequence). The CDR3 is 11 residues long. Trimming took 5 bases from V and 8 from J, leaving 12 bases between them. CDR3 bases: TGCAGTGCTCCGGAAGGAGGGGGCTACACCTTC. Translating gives CSAPEGGGYTF.

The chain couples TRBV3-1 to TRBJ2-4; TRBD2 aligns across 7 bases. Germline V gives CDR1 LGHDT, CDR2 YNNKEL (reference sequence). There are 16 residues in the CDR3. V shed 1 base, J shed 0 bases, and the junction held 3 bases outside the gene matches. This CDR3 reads CASSQGGGGAKNIQYF. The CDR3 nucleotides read TGTGCCAGCAGCCAAGGTGGGGGGGGAGCCAAAAACATTCAGTACTTC.

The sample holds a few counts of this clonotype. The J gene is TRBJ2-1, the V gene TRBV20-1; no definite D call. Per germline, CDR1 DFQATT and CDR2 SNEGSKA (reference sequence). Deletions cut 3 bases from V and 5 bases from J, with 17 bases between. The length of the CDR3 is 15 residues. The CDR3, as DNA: TGCAGTGCTAGGGGGAACACGGGTCGGAACAATGAGCAGTTCTTC. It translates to CSARGNTGRNNEQFF.

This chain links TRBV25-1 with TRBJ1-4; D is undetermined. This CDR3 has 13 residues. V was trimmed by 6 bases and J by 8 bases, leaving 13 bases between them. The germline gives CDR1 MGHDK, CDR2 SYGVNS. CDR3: CASRPPGPEKLFF. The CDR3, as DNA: TGTGCCAGCAGGCCACCGGGCCCCGAAAAACTGTTTTTT.

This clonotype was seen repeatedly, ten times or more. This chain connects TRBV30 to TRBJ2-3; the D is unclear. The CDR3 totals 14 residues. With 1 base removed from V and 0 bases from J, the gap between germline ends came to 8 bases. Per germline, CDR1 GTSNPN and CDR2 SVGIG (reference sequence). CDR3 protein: CAWSGAVSTDTQYF. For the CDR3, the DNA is TGTGCCTGGAGTGGCGCCGTCAGCACAGATACGCAGTATTTT.

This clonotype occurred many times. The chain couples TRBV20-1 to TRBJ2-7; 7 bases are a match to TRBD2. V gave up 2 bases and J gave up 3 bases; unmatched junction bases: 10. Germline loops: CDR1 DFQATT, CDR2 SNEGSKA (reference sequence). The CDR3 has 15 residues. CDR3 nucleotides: TGCAGTGCTAGACCGCTCGGGCGGGAGTTCTACGAGCAGTACTTC. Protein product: CSARPLGREFYEQYF.

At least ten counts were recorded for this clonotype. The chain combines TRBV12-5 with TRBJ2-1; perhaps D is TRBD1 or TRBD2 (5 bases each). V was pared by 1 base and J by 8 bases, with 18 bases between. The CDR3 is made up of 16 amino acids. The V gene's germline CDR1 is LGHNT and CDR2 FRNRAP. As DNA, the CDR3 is TGTGCTAGTGGTTTGGATTTTGGGACCTCCAGCCATGAGCAGTTCTTC. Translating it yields CASGLDFGTSSHEQFF.

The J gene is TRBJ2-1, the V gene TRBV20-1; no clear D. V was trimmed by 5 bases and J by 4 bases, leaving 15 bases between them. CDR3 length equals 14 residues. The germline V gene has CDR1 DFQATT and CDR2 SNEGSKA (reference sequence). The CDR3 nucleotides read TGCAGTGCTCCCCCTTACCCGTCGTACAATGAGCAGTTCTTC. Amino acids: CSAPPYPSYNEQFF.

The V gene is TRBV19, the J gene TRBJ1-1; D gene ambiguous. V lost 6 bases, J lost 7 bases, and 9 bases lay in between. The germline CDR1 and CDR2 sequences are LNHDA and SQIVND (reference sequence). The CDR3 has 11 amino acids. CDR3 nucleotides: TGTGCCAGTAGGTGGGTGAATGAAGCTTTCTTT. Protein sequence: CASRWVNEAFF.

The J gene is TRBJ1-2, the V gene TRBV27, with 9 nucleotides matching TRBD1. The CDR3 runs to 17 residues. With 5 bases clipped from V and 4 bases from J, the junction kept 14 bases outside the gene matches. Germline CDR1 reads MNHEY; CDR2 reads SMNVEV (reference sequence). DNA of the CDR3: TGTGCCAGCAGTCGCCGGGACAGGGCGTCGCTTGGCTATGGCTACACCTTC. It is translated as CASSRRDRASLGYGYTF.

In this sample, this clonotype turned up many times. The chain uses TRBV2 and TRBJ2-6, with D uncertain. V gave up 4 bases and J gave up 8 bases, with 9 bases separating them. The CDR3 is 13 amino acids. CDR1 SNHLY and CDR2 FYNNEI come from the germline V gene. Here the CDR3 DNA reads TGTGCCAGCAGTGCCGGGCCATCCAACGTCCTGACTTTC. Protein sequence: CASSAGPSNVLTF.

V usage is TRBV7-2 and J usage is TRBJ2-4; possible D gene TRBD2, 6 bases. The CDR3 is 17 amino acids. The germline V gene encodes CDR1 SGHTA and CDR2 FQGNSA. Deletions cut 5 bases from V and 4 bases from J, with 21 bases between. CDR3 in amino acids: CASSPSPGLGGKNIQYF. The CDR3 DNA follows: TGTGCCAGCAGCCCGAGCCCCGGGTTGGGGGGAAAAAACATTCAGTACTTC.

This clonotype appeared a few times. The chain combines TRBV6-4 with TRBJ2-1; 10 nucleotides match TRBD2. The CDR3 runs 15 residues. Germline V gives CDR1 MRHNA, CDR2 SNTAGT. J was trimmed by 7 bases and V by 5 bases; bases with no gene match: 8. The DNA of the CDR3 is TGTGCCAGCAGTCCTAGCGGGAGTTTTAAGAATGAGCAGTTCTTC. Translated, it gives CASSPSGSFKNEQFF.

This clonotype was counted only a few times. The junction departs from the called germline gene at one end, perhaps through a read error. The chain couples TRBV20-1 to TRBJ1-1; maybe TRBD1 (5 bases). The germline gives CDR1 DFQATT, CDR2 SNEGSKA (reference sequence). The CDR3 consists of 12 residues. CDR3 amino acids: CSGSRRESEAFF. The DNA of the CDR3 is TGCAGTGGCTCCCGCAGGGAATCTGAGGCTTTCTTT.